The clone carrying this T cell receptor (beta chain) was seen only a few times. Germline V CDR1 and CDR2: MGHRA, YSYEKL. The CDR3 runs 19 residues. V shed 0 bases and J 1 base; nucleotides not matched to a gene: 5. The source of the sample is a study of patients and donors after allogeneic stem cell transplantation. TCRdb re-analysed the RT-PCR reads in MiXCR, keeping a single row per CDR3 protein. The sample shows some 160,000 distinct CDR3 sequences, 20% to 25% of them seen only once. The V gene is TRBV4-1, the J gene TRBJ2-1, with 14 bases identical to TRBD2. The clonotype comes from a human donor who was either an allogeneic HSCT recipient or a stem cell or donor lymphocyte infusion donor (not recorded which). It is not recorded whose cells these are; they may come from a transplant donor. Sequenced input: blood, either unsorted or a sorted T cell fraction (not recorded which). The CDR3 protein is CASSQDRTSGGKSYNEQFF. The CDR3 nucleotides are TGCGCCAGCAGCCAAGATCGGACTAGCGGGGGGAAATCCTACAATGAGCAGTTCTTC.